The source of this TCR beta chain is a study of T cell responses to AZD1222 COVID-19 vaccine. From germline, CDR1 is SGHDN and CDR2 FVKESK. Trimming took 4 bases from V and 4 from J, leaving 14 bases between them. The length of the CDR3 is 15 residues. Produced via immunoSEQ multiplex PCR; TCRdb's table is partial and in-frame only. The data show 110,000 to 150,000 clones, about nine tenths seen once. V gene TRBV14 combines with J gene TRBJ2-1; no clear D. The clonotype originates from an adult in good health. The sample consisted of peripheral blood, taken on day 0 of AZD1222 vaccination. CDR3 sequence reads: CASSPGIGRYNEQFF. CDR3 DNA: TGTGCCAGCAGCCCGGGTATCGGCAGATACAATGAGCAGTTCTTC.